The rows below give T cell receptor beta chains drawn from one sample of a study of spatial heterogeneity in lung cancer. TCRdb processed the 5' RACE reads anew with MiXCR; each CDR3 protein has one entry. Here the sample spans roughly 40,000 distinct CDR3 sequences, almost 7% being singletons. Sequences were derived from PBMCs, sampled at surgery. These receptors were obtained from a female donor with early-stage non-small cell lung cancer. Both conserved end residues are part of each CDR3. A D gene is named only where the DNA matches it firmly. Clone size, where shown, is once, few, many, or a class for clones that have expanded.

TRBV4-3	many	TRBJ2-5	TRBD2	TGCGCCAGCAGCCACGGCGGGGGAGGGCAAGAGACCCAGTACTTC	CASSHGGGGQETQYF
TRBV5-1	few	TRBJ2-7	-	TGCGCCAGCAGCTTGAAAAAGGGAGAGGATGAGCAGTACTTC	CASSLKKGEDEQYF
TRBV25-1	few	TRBJ2-5	-	TGTGCCAGCAGTGAGGGAGCGCATGGGGGAGAGACCCAGTACTTC	CASSEGAHGGETQYF
TRBV28	few	TRBJ1-1	-	TGTGCCAGCAGGGGAGTCACTGAAGCTTTCTTT	CASRGVTEAFF
TRBV20-1	few	TRBJ2-7	-	TGCAGTGCTAGAGATCTTCCCGCAGGCGTGGACGAGCAGTACTTC	CSARDLPAGVDEQYF
TRBV6-5	-	TRBJ2-3	-	TGTGCCAGCAGTTACTACGGAGCCATCACAGATACGAAGTATTTT	CASSYYGAITDTKYF
TRBV29-1	many	TRBJ2-5	-	TGCAGCGTTGGAGACGGGGAGACCCAGTACTTC	CSVGDGETQYF
TRBV21-1	-	TRBJ2-2	-	TGTGCCAGCAGCAAACAGGGGGGAACCGGGGAGCTGTTTTTT	CASSKQGGTGELFF
TRBV19	few	TRBJ2-3	-	TGTGCCAGTAGGGTAGGGTTTGGCACAGATACGCAGTATTTT	CASRVGFGTDTQYF
TRBV14	few	TRBJ1-2	TRBD1	TGTGCCAGCAGCCGACAGGGACAAGGCTACACCTTC	CASSRQGQGYTF